Sequencing of this T cell receptor beta chain was carried out in a study of blood T cell repertoires in COVID-19. Study-level background: Donors in the United States, Italy and Spain gave samples during acute or convalescent COVID-19. Nucleic acid was either cDNA or gDNA, and it came from T cells, B-cell-depleted T cells, or PBMCs.

Original methodology: Cell counts per sample came from amplifying reference gene primers. TCRdb's copy holds only in-frame clones and misses some; the assay was immunoSEQ multiplex PCR. V, J and clone size were drawn from that table, and D and trimming were deduced from the DNA. The table shows a few hundred thousand clones, with 80% to 90% occurring only once. V was trimmed by 1 base and J by 8 bases, leaving 11 bases between them. The CDR3 contains 13 residues. From germline, CDR1 is LNHDA and CDR2 SQIVND (reference sequence). The chain uses TRBV19 and TRBJ1-2; D is unclear. The specimen was peripheral blood. This receptor was obtained from a man aged 60 to 69 with acute or convalescent COVID-19. CDR3 amino acids: CASSIVGQRGYTF. The CDR3 DNA sequence: TGTGCCAGTAGTATAGTAGGTCAGCGCGGCTACACCTTC.